The next 21 T cell receptor beta chains were all read from a single sample in a study of graft-versus-host responses after intestinal transplantation. Graft tissue processing released intraepithelial and lamina propria lymphocytes. Method: immunoSEQ multiplex PCR; TCRdb's copy keeps in-frame clones and lacks some. The sample holds fewer than 10,000 clones, 78% seen once. The source material was ileum tissue, sampled approximately 530 days after intestinal transplant. The receptor set was obtained from a human patient who received an intestinal transplant, so some T cells may come from the graft donor.

The V and J genes are TRBV18 and TRBJ2-7; 10 nucleotides match TRBD2. This CDR3 is built from 16 residues. V trimming: 1 base; J trimming: 0 bases; junction bases outside the gene matches: 3. CDR1 and CDR2 (germline): KGHSH, LQKENI. The CDR3 nucleotides read TGTGCCAGCTCACCACGGCGACTAGCGGGCTCCTACGAGCAGTACTTC. Translating gives CASSPRRLAGSYEQYF.

This clone was recorded a few times. The V call is TRBV5-1, the J call TRBJ1-2; 7 bases fit TRBD1. The junction had 3 bases not matched to a gene; V was cut back by 0 bases and J by 4 bases. The CDR3 runs 14 residues. Per the germline V gene, CDR1 is SGHRS and CDR2 is YFSETQ. The CDR3 loop reads CASSLGGQFYGYTF. The CDR3 DNA reads TGCGCCAGCAGCTTGGGGGGACAGTTCTATGGCTACACCTTC.

CDR3 nucleotides: TGTGCCAGCAGAGAACCAGGGGGGGACTATGGCTACACCTTC. Protein sequence: CASREPGGDYGYTF. The gene calls are TRBV6-5 and TRBJ1-2, with 7 bases lining up with TRBD1. CDR3 length: 14 amino acids. Germline CDR1 MNHEY, CDR2 SVGAGI. After removal of 6 bases from V and 3 bases from J, the junction contained 7 bases not matched to a gene.

In its sample, this clone was seen once. V is TRBV2 and J is TRBJ1-5; D is uncertain. The CDR3 is 14 residues long. Germline-derived CDR1 and CDR2 are SNHLY and FYNNEI. V lost 6 bases to trimming and J lost 4 bases, with 13 bases between them. Here the CDR3 DNA reads TGTGCCAGCAGGGAAAGGGAGGGTAATCAGCCCCAGCATTTT. The encoded protein is CASREREGNQPQHF.

This clone was seen a single time. V usage is TRBV4-1 and J usage is TRBJ2-7; D gene ambiguous. The CDR3 extends over 19 amino acids. Germline CDR1 is MGHRA and CDR2 is YSYEKL. Trimming left V 1 base short and J 0 bases short, with 22 bases between. The CDR3 spells CASSQVGFSSPGPSYEQYF. DNA of the CDR3: TGCGCCAGCAGCCAAGTTGGTTTTTCTTCCCCCGGCCCCTCCTACGAGCAGTACTTC.

The chain carries TRBV5-5 and TRBJ1-2; D might be TRBD1 (5 bases). CDR3 length: 15 amino acids. Germline values: CDR1 SGHKS, CDR2 YYEKEE (reference sequence). V was shortened by 1 base and J by 0 bases, with 10 bases between the two germline ends. The CDR3 reads CASSLSMGANYGYTF. The CDR3 DNA reads TGTGCCAGCAGCTTGTCGATGGGGGCTAACTATGGCTACACCTTC.

This sequence joins TRBV2 and TRBJ2-2, with TRBD1 identical over 12 bases. CDR1 is SNHLY and CDR2 is FYNNEI in the germline V gene. The CDR3 spans 15 residues. V lost 6 bases, J lost 4 bases, and 3 bases stayed unmatched. The CDR3 spells CASRGQGASTGELFF. The CDR3 region has the DNA TGTGCCAGCAGGGGACAGGGGGCGAGCACCGGGGAGCTGTTTTTT. Full variable domain (rest looked up from reference TRBV2 and TRBJ2-2): EPEVTQTPSHQVTQMGQEVILRCVPISNHLYFYWYRQILGQKVEFLVSFYNNEISEKSEIFDDQFSVERPDGSNFTLKIRSTKLEDSAMYFCASRGQGASTGELFFGEGSRLTVL.

V and J are TRBV7-8 and TRBJ1-1; D perhaps matches TRBD1 (5 bases). The CDR3 is 14 amino acids. The germline V gene encodes CDR1 SGHVS and CDR2 FQNEAQ. Trimming pared 0 bases from V and 3 bases from J, leaving 8 bases between. This CDR3 is CASSLAGTDTEAFF. CDR3 DNA: TGTGCCAGCAGCTTAGCAGGGACGGACACTGAAGCTTTCTTT.

This clone was found once. The CDR3 DNA reads as TGTGCCAGCTCACCGTTACAGAGAATGAACACTGAAGCTTTCTTT. Its translation is CASSPLQRMNTEAFF. The chain has TRBV18 and TRBJ1-1; D gene unclear. Trimming removed 3 bases at V and 0 bases at J, with 11 bases between. The CDR3 is made up of 15 amino acids. Germline V gives CDR1 KGHSH, CDR2 LQKENI.

In this sample, this clone turned up a few times. This chain joins TRBV29-1 and TRBJ2-7; 9 bases are shared with TRBD2. Germline loops: CDR1 SQVTM, CDR2 ANQGSEA. Germline trimming cut 6 bases from V and 6 bases from J; bases unmatched to any gene: 12. There are 14 residues in the CDR3. CDR3 region: CSVLSGSGGREQYF. In DNA, the CDR3 is TGCAGCGTGCTTAGCGGGAGCGGTGGTCGCGAGCAGTACTTC.

This chain connects TRBV6-5 to TRBJ1-6; 7 bases match TRBD1. Germline V CDR1 and CDR2: MNHEY, SVGAGI. Trimming removed 7 bases from V and 6 bases from J; junction bases left unmatched: 6. This CDR3 is 14 amino acids long. The CDR3, as DNA: TGTGCCAGCACCTTACAGGGGTCTAATTCACCCCTCCACTTT. Translating it yields CASTLQGSNSPLHF.

The rearrangement joins TRBV7-2 to TRBJ1-3; a possible D gene is TRBD2 (5 bases). The J call is uncertain, as TRBJ2-2 better fits the DNA end. The CDR3 has 15 residues. Germline loops: CDR1 SGHTA, CDR2 FQGNSA. The CDR3 DNA is TGTGCCAGCAGCTTATTGGGCGGGCCGACCGGGGAGCTGTTTTTT. The encoded protein is CASSLLGGPTGELFF.

This chain joins TRBV27 and TRBJ2-7; 9 bases agree with TRBD2. The CDR3 has 14 amino acids. The V and J ends lost 4 bases and 7 bases, in that order; junction bases with no gene match: 8. Germline values: CDR1 MNHEY, CDR2 SMNVEV (reference sequence). The CDR3 DNA sequence: TGTGCCAGCAGTTCGACTAGCGGACTTTGGGAGCAGTACTTC. This encodes CASSSTSGLWEQYF.

This chain's CDR3 is CASTLWENNSPLHF. CDR3 coding DNA: TGTGCCAGCACCCTTTGGGAAAATAATTCACCCCTCCACTTT. The V call is TRBV28, the J call TRBJ1-6; D gene unclear. V dropped 7 bases and J dropped 5 bases, with 12 bases sitting between them. Germline values: CDR1 MDHEN, CDR2 SYDVKM. The CDR3 spans 14 residues.

The sample holds one count of this clone. DNA of the CDR3: TGTGCCAGCAGCTTAGGGGGCGCAGATACGCAGTATTTT. Amino acid sequence: CASSLGGADTQYF. The chain carries TRBV7-2 and TRBJ2-3; a weak D match, TRBD1 (5 bases). Trimming took 1 base from V and 4 from J, leaving 6 bases between them. The CDR3 is 13 residues long. Germline V gene sequence: CDR1 SGHTA, CDR2 FQGNSA.

In this sample, this clone turned up once. The genes are TRBV2 and TRBJ2-1; D uncertain. This CDR3 spans 14 amino acids. Trimming removed 4 bases from V and 4 bases from J, with 11 bases in between. The V gene's germline CDR1 is SNHLY and CDR2 FYNNEI. The CDR3 nucleotides are TGTGCCAGCAGTGTGGCCCCCTCGTACAATGAGCAGTTCTTC. Protein: CASSVAPSYNEQFF. The full variable domain, completed using reference TRBV2 and TRBJ2-1, is EPEVTQTPSHQVTQMGQEVILRCVPISNHLYFYWYRQILGQKVEFLVSFYNNEISEKSEIFDDQFSVERPDGSNFTLKIRSTKLEDSAMYFCASSVAPSYNEQFFGPGTRLTVL.

This clone was recorded only once. This sequence joins TRBV28 and TRBJ1-1; TRBD1 matches 8 bases. J lost 0 bases, V lost 3 bases, and 12 bases had no gene match. The CDR3 spans 18 residues. Germline V lookup: CDR1 MDHEN, CDR2 SYDVKM. This CDR3 is CASSFGPDRGRMNTEAFF. The CDR3 bases are TGTGCCAGCAGTTTCGGCCCAGACAGGGGACGTATGAACACTGAAGCTTTCTTT. Variable domain in full (rest from reference TRBV28 and TRBJ1-1): DVKVTQSSRYLVKRTGEKVFLECVQDMDHENMFWYRQDPGLGLRLIYFSYDVKMKEKGDIPEGYSVSREKKERFSLILESASTNQTSMYLCASSFGPDRGRMNTEAFFGQGTRLTVV.

This CDR3 reads CASSLGQRETQYF. Written as DNA, the CDR3 is TGTGCCAGCTCACTGGGACAGAGGGAGACCCAGTACTTC. V and J are TRBV18 and TRBJ2-5; 7 bases are shared with TRBD1. J gave up 5 bases and V 4 bases, and 4 bases lay outside the gene matches. This CDR3 is 13 amino acids long. CDR1 is KGHSH, CDR2 LQKENI, per germline.

The gene calls are TRBV20-1 and TRBJ2-1; D is unclear. The V end lost 7 bases, the J end lost 3 bases, and 7 bases lay between the germline ends. Germline V gene sequence: CDR1 DFQATT, CDR2 SNEGSKA (reference sequence). The CDR3 is made up of 11 amino acids. The CDR3 coding sequence is TGCAGTGTCTTCTTCTACAATGAGCAGTTCTTC. This codes for CSVFFYNEQFF.

CDR3 in amino acids: CASRSGTRRPYEQYF. The CDR3 DNA is TGTGCCAGCAGGTCCGGGACTAGGAGACCTTACGAGCAGTACTTC. This chain joins TRBV11-3 and TRBJ2-7; TRBD2 agrees at 8 bases. Germline CDR1 reads SGHNT; CDR2 reads YENEEA. The CDR3 is 15 residues long. With 6 bases clipped from V and 4 bases from J, the junction kept 11 bases outside the gene matches.

The rearrangement uses TRBV7-9 and TRBJ2-7, with 10 bases aligning to TRBD1. The J segment lost 2 bases and the V segment lost 5 bases, leaving 3 bases of the junction unmatched. Germline loops: CDR1 SEHNR, CDR2 FQNEAQ (reference sequence). The CDR3 has 14 residues. The CDR3 nucleotides read TGTGCCAGCAGCCCCGGGACAGGGGCCTACGAGCAGTACTTC. It encodes CASSPGTGAYEQYF.